Listed below are T cell receptor beta chains from one sample, sequenced in a study of T-cell reconstitution after alpha-beta-depleted transplantation in children. TCRdb recomputed calls from the PCR reads with MiXCR, one row per CDR3 protein. The sample carries about 230,000 distinct CDR3 sequences, 9% to 10% recorded once. The sequencing here drew on PBMCs from the stem cell graft donor, taken from the stem cell graft. The receptor source for this set is a human donor who donated a stem cell graft to a child with SCID. The conserved cysteine and the conserved F or W are not part of the CDR3 here. The order of the fields is CDR3 length, J gene, V gene, CDR3 protein.

10,TRBJ2-7,TRBV6-5,ASSYSRGEQY
10,TRBJ2-7,TRBV5-1,ASSLGESEQY
14,TRBJ2-5,TRBV20-1,SARPLAGAFQETQY
13,TRBJ2-1,TRBV3-1,ASSQALEGAAEQF
11,TRBJ2-3,TRBV5-1,ASSPEGQGIWY
12,TRBJ1-1,TRBV5-1,ASSLAGADTEAF
14,TRBJ2-1,TRBV11-2,ASSYGTSGGRNEQF
13,TRBJ2-1,TRBV5-1,ASSADEGSYNEQF
16,TRBJ1-2,TRBV7-7,ASSFVWDRGFSNYGYT
13,TRBJ2-5,TRBV15,ATSRGTGGAETQY
13,TRBJ1-5,TRBV20-1,SARGVGDEDQPQH
10,TRBJ1-1,TRBV9,ASSGGDTEAF
12,TRBJ2-1,TRBV5-1,ASSLQSGYNEQF
8,TRBJ2-1,TRBV20-1,SAEYNEQF
11,TRBJ1-2,TRBV27,ASRRIGDYGYT
13,TRBJ2-1,TRBV19,ASSILGGSYNEQF
16,TRBJ2-4,TRBV4-2,ASSQSLEAGKAKNIQY
17,TRBJ2-1,TRBV7-8,ASSSSLGTQVEAYNEQF
13,TRBJ1-6,TRBV20-1,SARVTGGYNSPLH
10,TRBJ2-3,TRBV29-1,SVRPGGDTQY
10,TRBJ1-2,TRBV29-1,SVGTGNYGYT
10,TRBJ1-5,TRBV7-2,ASSLANQPQH
10,TRBJ2-7,TRBV7-9,ASSFTGYEQY